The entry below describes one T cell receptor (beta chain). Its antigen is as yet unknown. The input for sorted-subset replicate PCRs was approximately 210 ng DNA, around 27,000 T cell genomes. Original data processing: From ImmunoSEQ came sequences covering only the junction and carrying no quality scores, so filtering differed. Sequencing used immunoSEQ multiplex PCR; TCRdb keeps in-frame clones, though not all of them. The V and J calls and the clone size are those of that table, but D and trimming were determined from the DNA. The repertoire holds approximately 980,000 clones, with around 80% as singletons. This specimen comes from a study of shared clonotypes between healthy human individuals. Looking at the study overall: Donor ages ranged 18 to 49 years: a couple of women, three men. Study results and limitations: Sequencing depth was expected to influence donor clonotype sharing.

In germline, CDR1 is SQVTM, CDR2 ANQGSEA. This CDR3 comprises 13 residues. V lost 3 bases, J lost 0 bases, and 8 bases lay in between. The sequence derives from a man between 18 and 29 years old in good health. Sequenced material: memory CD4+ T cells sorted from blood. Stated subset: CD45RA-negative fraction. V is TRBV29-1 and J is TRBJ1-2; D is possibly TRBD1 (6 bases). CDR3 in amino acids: CSVERGPNYGYTF. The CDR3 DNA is TGCAGCGTTGAGCGGGGGCCTAACTATGGCTACACCTTC.